The 26 T cell receptor beta chains presented below share a single source sample, sequenced in a study of PD-1 blockade in classical Hodgkin lymphoma (dated by TCRdb to between 2020 and 2021). Receptors were amplified or captured by the immunoSEQ multiplex PCR assay. The source is immuneACCESS, and TCRdb retained only in-frame sequences with V and J called. Part of the clones is not carried over; for the studies checked, unresolved V genes explain less than half of this, and the remainder is unexplained. This sample lists 90,000 to 110,000 clones; over 85% were detected once. Roughly 19% of the sample lies in the top ten. The intended sense of this specimen's time point label: cycle 4 day 1 (C4D1), after five to seven weeks of nivolumab. All trial patients had relapsed after autologous stem cell transplantation, with cohorts A, B and C differing in prior brentuximab vedotin exposure. The material sequenced was peripheral blood mononuclear cells (PBMCs), taken before the fourth cycle of nivolumab. Every receptor here comes from a human donor with classical Hodgkin lymphoma.

The chain links TRBV27 to TRBJ1-5; weak D call: TRBD1 (5 bases). V was shortened by 0 bases and J by 2 bases, with 8 bases between the two germline ends. The germline CDR1 and CDR2 sequences are MNHEY and SMNVEV (reference sequence). There are 15 residues in the CDR3. The chain's CDR3 is CASSLSSGGNQPQHF. CDR3 DNA sequence: TGTGCCAGCAGTTTATCGTCGGGGGGCAATCAGCCCCAGCATTTT.

The chain joins TRBV27 to TRBJ2-1, with a tentative D call TRBD2 (6 bases). This CDR3 comprises 14 residues. V lost 6 bases and J 6 bases, leaving 15 bases between the germline ends. In germline, CDR1 is MNHEY, CDR2 SMNVEV (reference sequence). The CDR3 nucleotides are TGTGCCAGCAGGGAGGCGGGATGGGGCAATGAGCAGTTCTTC. It encodes CASREAGWGNEQFF.

This clone was seen a single time. The rearrangement uses TRBV18 and TRBJ2-7, with TRBD2 matching 10 bases. The CDR3 is 15 residues long. Germline lookup yields CDR1 KGHSH and CDR2 LQKENI. J gave up 3 bases and V 0 bases, and 2 bases lay outside the gene matches. The CDR3 loop reads CASSPPGTSVYEQYF. The CDR3 bases are TGTGCCAGCTCACCACCCGGGACTAGCGTCTACGAGCAGTACTTC. Drawing the rest from reference TRBV18 and TRBJ2-7, the complete variable domain is NAGVMQNPRHLVRRRGQEARLRCSPMKGHSHVYWYRQLPEEGLKFMVYLQKENIIDESGMPKERFSAEFPKEGPSILRIQQVVRGDSAAYFCASSPPGTSVYEQYFGPGTRLTVT.

This clone came up a few times. V usage is TRBV28 and J usage is TRBJ1-2, with TRBD1 as a possible D gene (6 bases). In germline, CDR1 is MDHEN, CDR2 SYDVKM. The ends were cut back, 6 bases at V and 4 bases at J, with 15 bases in the middle. This CDR3 is 14 amino acids long. The CDR3 loop is CASRPTGSGYGYTF. DNA for the CDR3: TGTGCCAGCAGACCGACAGGAAGTGGCTATGGCTACACCTTC.

V is TRBV28 and J is TRBJ1-2; a possible D gene is TRBD1 (5 bases). With 6 bases removed from V and 3 bases from J, the gap between germline ends came to 17 bases. Germline values: CDR1 MDHEN, CDR2 SYDVKM. The CDR3 has 15 residues. In nucleotides, the CDR3 is TGTGCCAGCAGCCCACTGGAGGGGATCTACTATGGCTACACCTTC. This translates into CASSPLEGIYYGYTF.

This clone was picked up many times. The chain links TRBV19 to TRBJ1-5, with a possible D match to TRBD1 (5 bases). Germline CDR1 reads LNHDA; CDR2 reads SQIVND (reference sequence). V lost 7 bases and J 0 bases, leaving 13 bases between the germline ends. This CDR3 is 15 amino acids long. The CDR3 DNA sequence: TGTGCCAGTAATTTGGGGGGTTATAGCAATCAGCCCCAGCATTTT. It codes for CASNLGGYSNQPQHF.

This sequence joins TRBV9 and TRBJ1-2; D perhaps matches TRBD1 (6 bases). V lost 0 bases, J lost 4 bases, and 13 bases lay in between. The CDR3 spans 15 residues. Germline V CDR1 and CDR2: SGDLS, YYNGEE. For the CDR3, the DNA is TGTGCCAGCAGCGTAGAAGTCAGGGGTGGCTATGGCTACACCTTC. Translation gives CASSVEVRGGYGYTF.

By share, this clone counts as medium-sized. The chain is built from TRBV27 and TRBJ2-7; TRBD1 is a possible D gene (6 bases). Germline lookup yields CDR1 MNHEY and CDR2 SMNVEV (reference sequence). The length of the CDR3 is 14 residues. Trimming shortened V by 10 bases and J by 2 bases, and 18 bases separated the two germline ends. The CDR3 sequence: CATSGQTHAYEQYF. DNA for the CDR3: TGTGCCACCTCTGGACAGACCCATGCCTACGAGCAGTACTTC.

The chain joins TRBV9 to TRBJ2-2, with D possibly being TRBD1 (5 bases). CDR1 is SGDLS and CDR2 is YYNGEE in the germline V gene. Between the trimmed V and J ends, which lost 0 bases and 4 bases, there was a span of 13 bases. This CDR3 is built from 16 residues. The CDR3 protein is CASSVGQGMITGELFF. The CDR3, as DNA: TGTGCCAGCAGCGTAGGCCAGGGTATGATCACCGGGGAGCTGTTTTTT.

V gene TRBV29-1 combines with J gene TRBJ2-3; TRBD1 aligns across 9 bases. Germline V gives CDR1 SQVTM, CDR2 ANQGSEA. The ends lost 6 bases at V and 4 bases at J; junction bases unmatched: 8. The CDR3 is 14 amino acids. The CDR3 protein is CSVGQGRVADTQYF. For the CDR3, the DNA is TGCAGCGTAGGACAGGGGAGGGTGGCAGATACGCAGTATTTT.

The gene calls are TRBV19 and TRBJ1-4, with a weak D call TRBD1 (5 bases). Trimming pared 5 bases from V and 3 bases from J, leaving 10 bases between. The CDR3 runs to 14 residues. Germline assignment: CDR1 LNHDA and CDR2 SQIVND (reference sequence). The CDR3 coding sequence is TGTGCCAGTAGTCCCAGGGTGGCTAATGAAAAACTGTTTTTT. Protein: CASSPRVANEKLFF.

Here the CDR3 reads CASSPSGTWYEQFF. The CDR3 coding sequence is TGTGCCAGCAGCCCATCCGGGACATGGTATGAGCAGTTCTTC. The chain is built from TRBV7-9 and TRBJ2-1; a possible D gene is TRBD1 (6 bases). The germline V gene encodes CDR1 SEHNR and CDR2 FQNEAQ (reference sequence). This CDR3 is 14 amino acids long. V lost 5 bases and J 8 bases, leaving 16 bases between the germline ends.

The chain carries TRBV7-2 and TRBJ2-7, with 9 bases fitting TRBD2. The CDR3 has 16 residues. CDR1 SGHTA and CDR2 FQGNSA come from the germline V gene. The junction had 12 bases not matched to a gene; V was cut back by 5 bases and J by 4 bases. CDR3: CASSPWGAGGPYEQYF. The CDR3 DNA sequence: TGTGCCAGCAGCCCCTGGGGGGCGGGAGGGCCTTACGAGCAGTACTTC.

The chain employs TRBV11-3 and TRBJ2-7; D is perhaps TRBD2 (5 bases). Germline-derived CDR1 and CDR2 are SGHNT and YENEEA. This CDR3 spans 15 amino acids. Deletions cut 3 bases from V and 4 bases from J, with 16 bases between. CDR3 DNA: TGTGCCAGCAGCTTTGGGCCGAGTGGAGGTTACGAGCAGTACTTC. Encoded protein: CASSFGPSGGYEQYF.

The CDR3 nucleotides read TGTGCCAGCAGCTTGGATAGCGGGTTGTATGAGCAGTTCTTC. Its translation is CASSLDSGLYEQFF. The chain is built from TRBV7-6 and TRBJ2-1; TRBD2 matches at 7 bases. This CDR3 comprises 14 residues. Trimming took 3 bases from V and 8 from J; bases not matched to a gene: 7. Germline-derived CDR1 and CDR2 are SGHVS and FNYEAQ. The full variable domain, in which reference TRBV7-6 and TRBJ2-1 provide the parts outside the CDR3, is GAGVSQSPRYKVTKRGQDVALRCDPISGHVSLYWYRQALGQGPEFLTYFNYEAQQDKSGLPNDRFSAERPEGSISTLTIQRTEQRDSAMYRCASSLDSGLYEQFFGPGTRLTVL.

The V and J genes are TRBV29-1 and TRBJ1-2, with 10 bases matching TRBD1. The V gene's germline CDR1 is SQVTM and CDR2 ANQGSEA. This CDR3 contains 15 residues. The V gene end was trimmed by 7 bases and the J gene end by 5 bases; junction bases not matched to a gene: 13. This CDR3 is CSARPGTGDPYGYTF. In DNA, the CDR3 is TGCAGCGCGAGACCCGGGACAGGGGACCCTTATGGCTACACCTTC.

The rearrangement joins TRBV19 to TRBJ1-4; the D is unclear. This CDR3 spans 17 amino acids. Trimming pared 9 bases from V and 8 bases from J, leaving 28 bases between. Germline loops: CDR1 LNHDA, CDR2 SQIVND (reference sequence). The CDR3 sequence: CASSGRPLGMIREKLFF. The CDR3 DNA follows: TGTGCCAGCTCTGGACGGCCGCTTGGGATGATACGGGAAAAACTGTTTTTT.

This clone came up once. This rearrangement joins TRBV6-5 to TRBJ2-1; D may be TRBD2 (5 bases). Germline V gives CDR1 MNHEY, CDR2 SVGAGI. The CDR3 runs to 15 residues. The V and J ends lost 6 bases and 0 bases respectively, with 12 bases between them. The chain's CDR3 is CASRTASSSYNEQFF. The CDR3 coding sequence is TGTGCCAGCAGGACGGCTAGCAGCTCCTACAATGAGCAGTTCTTC.

The chain couples TRBV29-1 to TRBJ2-5, with D unresolved. The CDR3 is 12 residues long. V was clipped by 6 bases and J by 1 base, with 9 bases between them. Germline CDR1 is SQVTM and CDR2 is ANQGSEA. The CDR3 sequence is CSVKTVQETQYF. For the CDR3, the DNA is TGCAGCGTGAAGACGGTCCAAGAGACCCAGTACTTC.

The chain combines TRBV7-9 with TRBJ2-1, with 13 bases identical to TRBD2. The length of the CDR3 is 16 residues. V was clipped by 3 bases and J by 10 bases; unmatched bases: 9. Germline V gene sequence: CDR1 SEHNR, CDR2 FQNEAQ (reference sequence). Here the CDR3 DNA reads TGTGCCAGCAGCTTTCTCGGACTAGCGGGAGTTTACGAGCAGTTCTTC. Translation: CASSFLGLAGVYEQFF.

The chain employs TRBV19 and TRBJ1-2, with 10 bases lining up with TRBD1. The germline V gene encodes CDR1 LNHDA and CDR2 SQIVND (reference sequence). V lost 8 bases and J lost 6; bases outside the gene matches: 9. This CDR3 region has 14 residues. CDR3 bases: TGTGCCAGTTCTCAGGACAGGGGGAGGAATGGCTACACCTTC. Its protein is CASSQDRGRNGYTF.

The rearrangement uses TRBV6-4 and TRBJ1-1; no firm D call. Germline values: CDR1 MRHNA, CDR2 SNTAGT. CDR3 length equals 13 residues. V was pared by 4 bases and J by 4 bases, with 10 bases between. The CDR3 DNA reads TGTGCCAGCAGTGCAGGAATCGGCACTGAAGCTTTCTTT. It translates to CASSAGIGTEAFF.

The chain links TRBV7-8 to TRBJ2-5, with a possible D match to TRBD2 (5 bases). Germline CDR1 SGHVS, CDR2 FQNEAQ. This CDR3 has 15 amino acids. V was cut by 5 bases and J by 4 bases, with 17 bases left in between. In nucleotides, the CDR3 is TGTGCCAGCAGCCCCGTCGAGGGCCCGGGAGAGACCCAGTACTTC. Amino acid sequence: CASSPVEGPGETQYF. The complete variable domain, with remaining parts taken from reference TRBV7-8 and TRBJ2-5, reads GAGVSQSPRYKVAKRGQDVALRCDPISGHVSLFWYQQALGQGPEFLTYFQNEAQLDKSGLPSDRFFAERPEGSVSTLKIQRTQQEDSAVYLCASSPVEGPGETQYFGPGTRLLVL.

CDR3 in DNA: TGTGCCAGCACCTCCTCGCCAGGTACGCAGTATTTT. This gives the protein CASTSSPGTQYF. This sequence joins TRBV6-6 and TRBJ2-3; D is unresolved. Germline V gene lookup returns CDR1 MNHNY and CDR2 SVGAGI (reference sequence). The CDR3 contains 12 residues. V shed 7 bases and J shed 8 bases, with 13 bases lying between them.

The rearrangement joins TRBV9 to TRBJ1-1, with TRBD1 matching 8 bases. V lost 0 bases to trimming and J lost 3 bases; unmatched junction nucleotides: 1. Germline loops: CDR1 SGDLS, CDR2 YYNGEE. This CDR3 has 14 residues. The CDR3 protein is CASSVGTGYTEAFF. CDR3 nucleotides: TGTGCCAGCAGCGTAGGGACAGGGTACACTGAAGCTTTCTTT.

The J gene is TRBJ1-1, the V gene TRBV5-6; the D is unclear. This CDR3 is built from 13 residues. V lost 2 bases and J 8 bases, leaving 13 bases between the germline ends. Germline lookup yields CDR1 SGHDT and CDR2 YYEEEE. CDR3 protein: CASSFSPPGEAFF. In nucleotides, the CDR3 is TGTGCCAGCAGCTTTTCCCCACCGGGGGAAGCTTTCTTT.